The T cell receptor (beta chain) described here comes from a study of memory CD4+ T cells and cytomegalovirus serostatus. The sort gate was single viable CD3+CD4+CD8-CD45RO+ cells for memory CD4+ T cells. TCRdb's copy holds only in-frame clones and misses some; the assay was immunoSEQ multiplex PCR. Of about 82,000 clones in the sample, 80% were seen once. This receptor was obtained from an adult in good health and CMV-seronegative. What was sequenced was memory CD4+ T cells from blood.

The CDR3: CAIKWSSYEQYF. DNA of the CDR3: TGTGCCATCAAGTGGAGCTCCTACGAGCAGTACTTC. The rearrangement links TRBV27 to TRBJ2-7; no clear D gene. This CDR3 has 12 residues. The V end was cut by 10 bases, the J end by 0 bases, with 10 bases between. CDR1 and CDR2 (germline): MNHEY, SMNVEV (reference sequence).